These T cell receptor beta chains were read from a single sample in a study of T cell responses to AZD1222 COVID-19 vaccine. The method was immunoSEQ multiplex PCR; TCRdb's version includes in-frame clones alone and lacks a portion of them. Here the sample spans 120,000 to 150,000 clones, roughly 88% being singletons. The starting material was peripheral blood, obtained on day 0 of AZD1222 vaccination. These receptors were obtained from an adult in good health. The CDR3 runs from the conserved cysteine through the conserved F or W. The order of the fields is V gene, clone size, J gene, D gene, CDR3 DNA, CDR3 protein. The D gene is left open where the match is weak. Not all rows give a size; the values are once, few, many and, for expanded clones, a class.

TRBV28	NA	TRBJ1-2	NA	TGTGCCAGCAGTCCCCAACAGGGAGGGGGCTACACCTTC	CASSPQQGGGYTF
TRBV28	NA	TRBJ1-6	TRBD1	TGTGCCAGCAGTGGGCACTCGGGACAGGGAAATTCACCCCTCCACTTT	CASSGHSGQGNSPLHF
TRBV6-2/TRBV6-3	NA	TRBJ2-2	NA	TGTGCCAGCAGTTACTTGAGCGGCACCGGGGAGCTGTTTTTT	CASSYLSGTGELFF
TRBV7-3	NA	TRBJ1-1	TRBD1	TGTGCCAGCAGCTTAAACCCTCCGGGACAGGGGAGAATGAACACTGAAGCTTTCTTT	CASSLNPPGQGRMNTEAFF
TRBV11-3	NA	TRBJ2-1	TRBD2	TGTGCCAGCAGCTTATACGGGACTAGCGGAAAGCAGTTCTTC	CASSLYGTSGKQFF
TRBV7-9	NA	TRBJ2-1	TRBD2	TGTGCCAGCAGCTTTCACGGGACTAGCATGACTGAGCAGTTCTTC	CASSFHGTSMTEQFF
TRBV5-1	NA	TRBJ1-2	NA	TGCGCCAGCAGCCTGGACAAAAACTATGGCTACACCTTC	CASSLDKNYGYTF
TRBV9	NA	TRBJ2-3	NA	TGTGCCAGCAGCTCAGACGCGAGACTAGGACGCTGGGATACGCAGTATTTT	CASSSDARLGRWDTQYF
TRBV10-2	NA	TRBJ2-3	TRBD2	TGCGCCAGCACGGGGACTAGCGGGAGTACAGATACGCAGTATTTT	CASTGTSGSTDTQYF
TRBV7-2	few	TRBJ1-2	NA	TGTGCCAGCAGCTTAGTGGGGACGGACTATGGCTACACCTTC	CASSLVGTDYGYTF
TRBV6-2/TRBV6-3	once	TRBJ2-7	NA	TGTGCCAGCAGTCGGGGCACCTGGGAGCAGTACTTC	CASSRGTWEQYF
TRBV12-3/TRBV12-4	NA	TRBJ2-7	NA	TGTGCCAGCAGTAGGGTCCAAAACTACGAGCAGTACTTC	CASSRVQNYEQYF
TRBV19	NA	TRBJ2-1	TRBD2	TGTGCCAGTAAACTAGCGGGAGTTATTAATGAGCAGTTCTTC	CASKLAGVINEQFF
TRBV6-1	NA	TRBJ2-7	NA	TGTGCCAGCAGTGAGGGGCAGGGGATCGACGAGCAGTACTTC	CASSEGQGIDEQYF
TRBV28	NA	TRBJ1-5	NA	TGTGCCAGCAGTTTATTGCAGCAGGGTCAGCCCCAGCATTTT	CASSLLQQGQPQHF
TRBV7-3	few	TRBJ2-1	NA	TGTGCCAGCAGCCAAAGGGCGGGCCCGGAGCAGTTCTTC	CASSQRAGPEQFF
TRBV18	NA	TRBJ1-4	NA	TGTGCCAGCTCACCACTTAATGAAAAACTGTTTTTT	CASSPLNEKLFF
TRBV19	NA	TRBJ2-1	NA	TGTGCCAGTAGTCGAGCGGGCCCCTTAAACAATGAGCAGTTCTTC	CASSRAGPLNNEQFF
TRBV7-3	NA	TRBJ2-5	NA	TGTGCCAGCAGCCCAACGCCGGGAGAGACCCAGTACTTC	CASSPTPGETQYF
TRBV10-3	NA	TRBJ2-5	TRBD1	TGTGCCATCAAGGGACAGGGGAGCTCGGGGACCCAGTACTTC	CAIKGQGSSGTQYF
TRBV5-5	NA	TRBJ1-2	NA	TGTGCCAGCAGCGAACCCAGGGCCTATGGCTACACCTTC	CASSEPRAYGYTF
TRBV6-4	NA	TRBJ2-7	TRBD1	TGTGCCAGCAGTGAAGGGACAGGGGAAGAGCGGAACTACGAGCAGTACTTC	CASSEGTGEERNYEQYF
TRBV19	NA	TRBJ2-4	TRBD2	TGTGCCAGTAGTATAGAAACTAGCGGAGGGGGGAACATTCAGTACTTC	CASSIETSGGGNIQYF
TRBV3-1/TRBV3-2	NA	TRBJ1-3	NA	TGTGCCAGCAGCCAAAGAACAGGGAGGAACACCATATATTTT	CASSQRTGRNTIYF
TRBV30	NA	TRBJ1-6	NA	TGTGCCTGGATGCGGGGGCGGGAGTACAGCTCACCCCTCCACTTT	CAWMRGREYSSPLHF
TRBV2	NA	TRBJ2-7	TRBD1	TGTGCCAGCAGTGAACTAGGACAGGGGATCGACGAGCAGTACTTC	CASSELGQGIDEQYF
TRBV28	NA	TRBJ1-5	NA	TGTGCCGGGACCGGACACCTTAATCAGCCCCAGCATTTT	CAGTGHLNQPQHF
TRBV7-9	NA	TRBJ2-7	TRBD2	TGTGCCAGCAGACCAGCGGGAGGGATCACCTACGAGCAGTACTTC	CASRPAGGITYEQYF
TRBV7-6	once	TRBJ1-1	NA	TGTGCCAGCAGCTTAATCCCGGGCCCCTATACTGAAGCTTTCTTT	CASSLIPGPYTEAFF